What follows is one T cell receptor (beta chain) and its context. The sample comes from a study of blood T cell repertoires in COVID-19. Study-wide background: Whether acute or convalescent, the COVID-19 samples came from the United States, Italy and Spain.

Clones were read by immunoSEQ multiplex PCR, and TCRdb kept only the in-frame ones, dropping some. This sample has 350,000 to 450,000 clones, with 86% found just once. V lost 6 bases and J lost 7; bases outside the gene matches: 11. CDR3 length equals 15 residues. Germline CDR1 and CDR2: ENHRY and SYGVKD. The sequenced sample was peripheral blood. This receptor was identified in a woman aged 55 to 70 with COVID-19, enrolled during active disease. The rearrangement joins TRBV10-3 to TRBJ1-5; 8 bases align to TRBD1. This chain's CDR3 is CAIRASGGKDQPQHF. As DNA, the CDR3 is TGTGCCATCAGGGCCTCAGGGGGCAAGGACCAGCCCCAGCATTTT.